This TCR beta chain was documented in a study of blood T cell repertoires in COVID-19. In the study overall: From the United States, Italy and Spain came samples of acute and convalescent COVID-19. Nucleic acid was either cDNA or gDNA, and it came from T cells, B-cell-depleted T cells, or PBMCs.

Germline loops: CDR1 ENHRY, CDR2 SYGVKD. Unmatched junction bases numbered 6, after V lost 6 bases and J lost 7 bases. This CDR3 region has 14 residues. As handled by the study authors: How many nucleated cells were present was estimated from reference gene primer amplification. The assay was immunoSEQ multiplex PCR, and TCRdb's table has in-frame clones only and misses some. The V and J calls and clone size are taken from that table; D and trimming were inferred from the DNA. The table includes under 300,000 clones, under 85% detected once. The source material was peripheral blood. This chain uses TRBV10-3 with TRBJ2-2; TRBD1 matches 9 bases. The receptor was derived from a human donor in a cohort sampled during active COVID-19. CDR3 in DNA: TGTGCCATCAGGGGACAGGGAGAAGGCGGGGAGCTGTTTTTT. Protein product: CAIRGQGEGGELFF.